This TCR beta chain was profiled in a study of CD4+ T cells in melanoma. Study-wide results and caveats: In melanoma, neoantigen-specific CD4+ T cells reportedly differed in differentiation state. CD8+ T cell, macrophage and B cell function reportedly correlated with neoantigen-specific CD4+ T cells.

This clone was seen just once. Its antigen remains unidentified. TCRdb's copy holds only in-frame clones and misses some; the assay was immunoSEQ multiplex PCR. This table holds 9,300 or so clones, roughly two thirds found once. The CDR3 covers 15 residues. Germline values: CDR1 SGHKS, CDR2 YYEKEE (reference sequence). Losses at the gene ends were 4 bases for V and 6 bases for J; bases not matched to a gene: 8. This sequence was found in a human donor with melanoma. The chain employs TRBV5-5 and TRBJ2-1; 9 positions match TRBD2. Material for sequencing was cells from a culture (not recorded whether cultured in vitro). The chain's CDR3 is CASSRTGTSLNEQFF. In DNA form, the CDR3 reads TGTGCCAGCAGCCGGACGGGGACTAGCCTCAATGAGCAGTTCTTC.